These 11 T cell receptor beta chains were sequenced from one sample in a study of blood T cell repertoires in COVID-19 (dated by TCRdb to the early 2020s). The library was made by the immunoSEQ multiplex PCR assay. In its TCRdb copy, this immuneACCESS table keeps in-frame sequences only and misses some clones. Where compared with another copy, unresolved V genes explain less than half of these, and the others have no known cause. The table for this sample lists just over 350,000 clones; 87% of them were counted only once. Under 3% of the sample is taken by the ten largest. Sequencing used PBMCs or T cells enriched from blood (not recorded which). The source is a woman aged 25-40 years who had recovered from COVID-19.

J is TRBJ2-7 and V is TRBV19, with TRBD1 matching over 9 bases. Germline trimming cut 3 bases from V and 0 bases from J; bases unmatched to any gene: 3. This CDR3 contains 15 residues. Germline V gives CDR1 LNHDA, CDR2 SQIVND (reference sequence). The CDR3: CASSMGTGSSYEQYF. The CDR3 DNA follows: TGTGCCAGTAGTATGGGGACAGGGAGCTCCTACGAGCAGTACTTC.

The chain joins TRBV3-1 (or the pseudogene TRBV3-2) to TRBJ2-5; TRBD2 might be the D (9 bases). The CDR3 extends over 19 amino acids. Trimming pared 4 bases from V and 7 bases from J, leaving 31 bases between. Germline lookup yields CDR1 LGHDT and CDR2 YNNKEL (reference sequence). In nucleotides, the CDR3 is TGTGCCAGCAGCCTACTCAGGGGGCGGGAGGGCACTCGGGAAGGGACCCAGTACTTC. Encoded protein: CASSLLRGREGTREGTQYF.

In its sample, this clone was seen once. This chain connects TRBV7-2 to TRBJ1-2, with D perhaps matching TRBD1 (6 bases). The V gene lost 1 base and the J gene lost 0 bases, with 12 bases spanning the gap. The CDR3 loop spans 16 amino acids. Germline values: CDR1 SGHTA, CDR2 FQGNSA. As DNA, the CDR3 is TGTGCCAGCAGCTTAGAGGGGGACAAGGCTAACTATGGCTACACCTTC. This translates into CASSLEGDKANYGYTF.

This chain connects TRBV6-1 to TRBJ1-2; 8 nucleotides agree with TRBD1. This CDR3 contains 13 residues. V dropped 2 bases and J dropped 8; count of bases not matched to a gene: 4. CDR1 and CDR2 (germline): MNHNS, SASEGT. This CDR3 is CASSEQGARGYTF. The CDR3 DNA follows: TGTGCCAGCAGTGAACAGGGGGCGCGCGGCTACACCTTC.

CDR3 in amino acids: CASSTGGPNNEQFF. DNA for the CDR3: TGCGCCAGCAGCACCGGAGGGCCAAACAATGAGCAGTTCTTC. The genes are TRBV5-1 and TRBJ2-1; maybe TRBD2 (6 bases). This CDR3 contains 14 residues. V lost 4 bases and J 5 bases, leaving 13 bases between the germline ends. Germline V gene sequence: CDR1 SGHRS, CDR2 YFSETQ.

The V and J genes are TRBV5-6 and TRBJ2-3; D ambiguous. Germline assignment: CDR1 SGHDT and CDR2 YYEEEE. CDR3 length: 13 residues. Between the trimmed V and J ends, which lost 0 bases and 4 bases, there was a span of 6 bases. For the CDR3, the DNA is TGTGCCAGCAGCTTGGGTTATGCAGATACGCAGTATTTT. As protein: CASSLGYADTQYF.

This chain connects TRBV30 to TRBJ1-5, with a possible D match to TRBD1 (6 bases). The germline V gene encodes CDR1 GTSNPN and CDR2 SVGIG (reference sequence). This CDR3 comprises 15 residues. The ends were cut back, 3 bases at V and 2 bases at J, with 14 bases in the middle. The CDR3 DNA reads TGTGCCTGGAGCTACGGCAGGGGCGGCAATCAGCCCCAGCATTTT. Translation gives CAWSYGRGGNQPQHF.

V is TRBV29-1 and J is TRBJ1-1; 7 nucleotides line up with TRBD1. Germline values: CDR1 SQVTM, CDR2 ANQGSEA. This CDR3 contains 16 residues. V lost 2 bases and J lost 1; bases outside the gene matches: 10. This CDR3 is CSVESGGDFWNTEAFF. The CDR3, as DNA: TGCAGCGTTGAATCAGGGGGTGATTTCTGGAACACTGAAGCTTTCTTT.

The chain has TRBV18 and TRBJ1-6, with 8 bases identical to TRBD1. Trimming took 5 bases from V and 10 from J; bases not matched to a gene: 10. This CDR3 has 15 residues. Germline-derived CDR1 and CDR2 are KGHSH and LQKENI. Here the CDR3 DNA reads TGTGCCAGCTCAACCGGACAGGGTGGAAGATCACCCCTCCACTTT. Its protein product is CASSTGQGGRSPLHF.

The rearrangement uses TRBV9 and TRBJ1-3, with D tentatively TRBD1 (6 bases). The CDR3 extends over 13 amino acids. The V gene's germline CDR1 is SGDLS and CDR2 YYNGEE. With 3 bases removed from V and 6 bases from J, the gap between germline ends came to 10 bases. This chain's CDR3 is CASSEGQTNTIYF. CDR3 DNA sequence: TGTGCCAGCAGCGAAGGACAGACAAACACCATATATTTT.

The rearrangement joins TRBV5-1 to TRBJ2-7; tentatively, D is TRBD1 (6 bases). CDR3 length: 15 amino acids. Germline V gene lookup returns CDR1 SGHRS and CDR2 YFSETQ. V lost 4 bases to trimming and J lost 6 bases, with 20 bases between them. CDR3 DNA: TGCGCCAGCAGCCTTGATGTTACAGGGCCGGGCGAGCAGTACTTC. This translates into CASSLDVTGPGEQYF.